This is a list of T cell receptor beta chains from one sample in a study of OX40 agonist ivuxolimab in advanced cancers. The method was immunoSEQ multiplex PCR; TCRdb's version includes in-frame clones alone and lacks a portion of them. The repertoire consists of 90,000 to 120,000 clones, with less than 95% occurring once and the leading ten covering about 1.2%. The source was CD4+ or CD8+ T cells sorted from blood, collected in a trial of the OX40 agonist ivuxolimab. Receptors were obtained from an adult with an advanced solid tumor such as melanoma, head and neck, liver or kidney cancer. The CDR3 runs from the conserved cysteine through the conserved F or W. A D gene is named only where the DNA matches it firmly. Rows give clone size only sometimes, using once, few, many, or a class for an expanded clone.

.	.	TRBV19	TRBJ1-2	TGTGCCAGTAGCCCTGGGGCAGAACCCTATGGCTACACCTTC	CASSPGAEPYGYTF
.	.	TRBV11-2	TRBJ2-2	TGTGCCAGCAGCCCAGCAAGGCAGTTGAACACCGGGGAGCTGTTTTTT	CASSPARQLNTGELFF
.	.	TRBV7-3	TRBJ1-3	TGTGCCAGCAGATTGGACGGAGCAAAGGGAAACACCATATATTTT	CASRLDGAKGNTIYF
TRBD1	.	TRBV4-2	TRBJ1-1	TGTGCCACCGGGGGGGGACAGGGTGTCACTGAAGCTTTCTTT	CATGGGQGVTEAFF
.	.	TRBV6-6	TRBJ1-5	TGTGCCAGCGGGCCGGGGGACGGCAATCAGCCCCAGCATTTT	CASGPGDGNQPQHF
TRBD1	.	TRBV18	TRBJ2-3	TGTGCCAGCTCACCATCGGGACAGAACGCAGATACGCAGTATTTT	CASSPSGQNADTQYF
.	once	TRBV19	TRBJ2-2	TGTGCCAGTAGCCCATTCGGGGCCTCAACCGGGGAGCTGTTTTTT	CASSPFGASTGELFF
.	.	TRBV11-3	TRBJ2-1	TGTGCCAGCAGCCAGATGGGAGTTTCTTACAATGAGCAGTTCTTC	CASSQMGVSYNEQFF
.	.	TRBV28	TRBJ2-1	TGTGCCAGCCGGGGGAACAATGAGCAGTTCTTC	CASRGNNEQFF
TRBD1	.	TRBV7-2	TRBJ1-5	TGTGCCAGCAGCTTAGTTCAGGGGGGCAATCAGCCCCAGCATTTT	CASSLVQGGNQPQHF